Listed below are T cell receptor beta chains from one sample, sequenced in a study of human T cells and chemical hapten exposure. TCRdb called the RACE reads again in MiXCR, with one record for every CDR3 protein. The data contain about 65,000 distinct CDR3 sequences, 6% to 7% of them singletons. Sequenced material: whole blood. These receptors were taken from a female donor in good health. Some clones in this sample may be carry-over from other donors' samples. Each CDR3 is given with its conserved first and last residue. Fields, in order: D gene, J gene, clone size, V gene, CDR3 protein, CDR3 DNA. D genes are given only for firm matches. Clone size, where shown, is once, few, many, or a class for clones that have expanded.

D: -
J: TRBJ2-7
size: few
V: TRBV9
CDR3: CASSSSGTSYEQYF
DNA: TGTGCCAGCAGCTCATCCGGGACAAGCTACGAGCAGTACTTC

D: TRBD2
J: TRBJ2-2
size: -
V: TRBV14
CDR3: CASSQDGSGSVHGELFF
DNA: TGTGCCAGCAGCCAAGACGGTAGCGGGAGTGTCCACGGGGAGCTGTTTTTT

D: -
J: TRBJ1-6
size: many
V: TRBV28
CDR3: CASSAPGLRENSPLHF
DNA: TGTGCCAGCAGTGCACCGGGACTCCGAGAAAATTCACCCCTCCACTTT

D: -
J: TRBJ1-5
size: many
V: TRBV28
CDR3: CASRATGQNSNQPQHF
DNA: TGTGCCAGCAGGGCTACTGGACAGAATAGCAATCAGCCCCAGCATTTT

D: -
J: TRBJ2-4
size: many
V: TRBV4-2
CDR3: CASSQEKVAGGSRYF
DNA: -

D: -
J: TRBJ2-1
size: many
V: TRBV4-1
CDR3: CASSQVWQSYNEQFF
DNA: TGCGCCAGCAGCCAAGTTTGGCAGTCCTACAATGAGCAGTTCTTC

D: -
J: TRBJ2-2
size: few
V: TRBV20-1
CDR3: CSARDGGNTGELFF
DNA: TGCAGTGCTAGAGATGGGGGGAACACCGGGGAGCTGTTTTTT

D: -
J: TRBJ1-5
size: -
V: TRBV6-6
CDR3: CASSYSSSTISNQPQHF
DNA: TGTGCCAGCAGTTACTCCTCTAGCACCATTAGCAATCAGCCCCAGCATTTT

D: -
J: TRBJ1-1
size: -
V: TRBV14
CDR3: CASSQYGGTEAFF
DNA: TGTGCCAGCAGCCAATATGGGGGCACTGAAGCTTTCTTT

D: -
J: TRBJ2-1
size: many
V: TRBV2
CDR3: CASTRGRYNEQFF
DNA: TGTGCCAGTACCAGAGGGAGGTACAATGAGCAGTTCTTC

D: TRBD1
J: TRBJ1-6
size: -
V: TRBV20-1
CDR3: CSARDRASPLHF
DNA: TGCAGTGCTAGGGACAGGGCCTCACCCCTCCACTTT

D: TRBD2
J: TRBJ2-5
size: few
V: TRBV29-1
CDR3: CSVEYRGLAGVRETQYF
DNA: TGCAGCGTTGAATACAGGGGACTAGCGGGAGTGAGGGAGACCCAGTACTTC

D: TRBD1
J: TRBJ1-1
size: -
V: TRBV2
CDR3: CASTDRGTEAFF
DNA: TGTGCCAGCACAGACAGGGGGACTGAAGCTTTCTTT

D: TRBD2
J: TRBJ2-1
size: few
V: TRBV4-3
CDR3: CASSLGTSAWDEQFF
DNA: TGCGCCAGCAGCCTGGGGACTAGCGCGTGGGATGAGCAGTTCTTC

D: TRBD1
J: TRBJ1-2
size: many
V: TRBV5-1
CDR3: CASRHTPGQGEFYGYTF
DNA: TGCGCCAGCAGACATACCCCGGGACAGGGGGAGTTTTATGGCTACACCTTC

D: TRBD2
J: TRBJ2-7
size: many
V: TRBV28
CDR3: CASRRTSGEEQYF
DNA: TGTGCCAGCAGGAGGACTAGCGGGGAGGAGCAGTACTTC

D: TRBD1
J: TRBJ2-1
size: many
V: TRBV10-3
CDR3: CAISETGDNEQFF
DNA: TGTGCCATCAGCGAAACAGGGGACAATGAGCAGTTCTTC

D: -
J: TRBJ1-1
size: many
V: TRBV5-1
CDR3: CASSIGTEAFF
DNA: TGCGCCAGCAGCATTGGAACTGAAGCTTTCTTT

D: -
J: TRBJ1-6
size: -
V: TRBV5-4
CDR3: CASSSRGRGVNSSLHF
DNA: TGTGCCAGCAGCTCGCGAGGCAGGGGCGTTAATTCTTCCCTCCACTTT

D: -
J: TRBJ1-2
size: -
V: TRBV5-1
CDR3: CASSLEGVVLSGYTF
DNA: TGCGCCAGCAGCTTGGAAGGAGTTGTACTTTCTGGCTACACCTTC

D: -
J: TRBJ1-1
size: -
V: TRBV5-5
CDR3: CASSSGGWGRTINTEAFF
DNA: TGTGCCAGCAGCTCTGGGGGCTGGGGGAGGACAATCAACACTGAAGCTTTCTTT

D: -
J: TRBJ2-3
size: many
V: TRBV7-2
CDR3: CASRTGTDLRDTQYF
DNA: TGTGCCAGCAGGACCGGGACTGACTTGAGGGATACGCAGTATTTT

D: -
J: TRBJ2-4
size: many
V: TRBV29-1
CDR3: CSVSIQYF
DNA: TGCAGCGTCAGCATTCAGTACTTC

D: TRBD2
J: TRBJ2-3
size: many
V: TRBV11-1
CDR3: CASSLGASGRLHTQYF
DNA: TGTGCCAGCAGCTTAGGAGCTAGCGGGAGGCTGCATACGCAGTATTTT

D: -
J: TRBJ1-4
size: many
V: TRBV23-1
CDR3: CASAGWLWDEKLFF
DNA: TGCGCCAGCGCGGGATGGCTATGGGATGAAAAACTGTTTTTT

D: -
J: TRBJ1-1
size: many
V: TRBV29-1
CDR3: CSVPRTVNTEAFF
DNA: TGCAGCGTCCCTAGGACCGTGAACACTGAAGCTTTCTTT

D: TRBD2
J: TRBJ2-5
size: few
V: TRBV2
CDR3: CASSGGLAVETQYF
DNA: TGTGCCAGCAGTGGAGGACTAGCGGTAGAGACCCAGTACTTC